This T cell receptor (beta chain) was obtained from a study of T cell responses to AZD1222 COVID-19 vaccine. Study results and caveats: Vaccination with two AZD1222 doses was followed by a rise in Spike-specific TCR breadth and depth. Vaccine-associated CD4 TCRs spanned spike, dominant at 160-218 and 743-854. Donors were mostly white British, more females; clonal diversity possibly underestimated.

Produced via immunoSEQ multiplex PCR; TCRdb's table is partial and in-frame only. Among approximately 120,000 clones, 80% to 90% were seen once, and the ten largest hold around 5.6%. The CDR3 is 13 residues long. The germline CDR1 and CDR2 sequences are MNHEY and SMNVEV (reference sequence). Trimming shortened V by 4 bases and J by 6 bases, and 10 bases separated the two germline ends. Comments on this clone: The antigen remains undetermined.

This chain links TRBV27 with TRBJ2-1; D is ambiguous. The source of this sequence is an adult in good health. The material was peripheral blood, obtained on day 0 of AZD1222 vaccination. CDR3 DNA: TGTGCCAGCAGTTCCCGCGTCCGCAATGAGCAGTTCTTC. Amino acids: CASSSRVRNEQFF.